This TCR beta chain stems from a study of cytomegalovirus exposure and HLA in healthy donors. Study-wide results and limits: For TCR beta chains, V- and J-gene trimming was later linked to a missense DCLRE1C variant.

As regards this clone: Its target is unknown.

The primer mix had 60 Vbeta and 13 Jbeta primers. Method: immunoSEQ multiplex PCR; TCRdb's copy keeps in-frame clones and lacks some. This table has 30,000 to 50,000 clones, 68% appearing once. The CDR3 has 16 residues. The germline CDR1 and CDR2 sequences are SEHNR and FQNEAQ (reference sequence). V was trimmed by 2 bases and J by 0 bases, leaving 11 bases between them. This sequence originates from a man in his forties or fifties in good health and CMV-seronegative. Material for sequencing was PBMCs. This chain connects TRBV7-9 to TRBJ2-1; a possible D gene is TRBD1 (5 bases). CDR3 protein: CASSLQGGSSYNEQFF. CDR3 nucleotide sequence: TGTGCCAGCAGCTTACAGGGCGGTAGCTCCTACAATGAGCAGTTCTTC.